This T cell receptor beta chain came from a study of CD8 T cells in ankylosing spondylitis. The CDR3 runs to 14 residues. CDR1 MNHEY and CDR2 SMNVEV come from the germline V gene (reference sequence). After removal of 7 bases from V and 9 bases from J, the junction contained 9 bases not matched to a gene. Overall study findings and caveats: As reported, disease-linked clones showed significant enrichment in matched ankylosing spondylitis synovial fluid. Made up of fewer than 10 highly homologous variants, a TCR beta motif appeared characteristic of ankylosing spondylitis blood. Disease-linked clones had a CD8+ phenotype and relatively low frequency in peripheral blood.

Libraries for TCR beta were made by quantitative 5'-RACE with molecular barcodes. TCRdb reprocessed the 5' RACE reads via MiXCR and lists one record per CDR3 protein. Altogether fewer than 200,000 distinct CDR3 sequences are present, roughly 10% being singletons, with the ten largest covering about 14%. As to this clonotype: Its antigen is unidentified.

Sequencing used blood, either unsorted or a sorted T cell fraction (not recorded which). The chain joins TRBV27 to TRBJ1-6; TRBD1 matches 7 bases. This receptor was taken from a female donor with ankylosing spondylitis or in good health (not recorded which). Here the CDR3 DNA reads TGTGCCAGCACTTCTTCGACAGGGAGTTCACCCCTCCACTTT. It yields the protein CASTSSTGSSPLHF.